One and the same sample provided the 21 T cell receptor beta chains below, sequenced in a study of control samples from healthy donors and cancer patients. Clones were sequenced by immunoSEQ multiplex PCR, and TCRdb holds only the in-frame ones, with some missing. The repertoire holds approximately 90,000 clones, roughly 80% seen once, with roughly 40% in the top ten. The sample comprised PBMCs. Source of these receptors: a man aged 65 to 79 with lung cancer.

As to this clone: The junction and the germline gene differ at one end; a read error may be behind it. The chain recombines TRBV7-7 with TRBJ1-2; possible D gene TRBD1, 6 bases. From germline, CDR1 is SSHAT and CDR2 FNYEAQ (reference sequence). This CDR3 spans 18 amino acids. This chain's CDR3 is CASSSPWDGGLINYGYTF. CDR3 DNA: TGTGCTAGCAGCTCCCCGTGGGACGGGGGCCTAATTAACTATGGCTACACCTTC.

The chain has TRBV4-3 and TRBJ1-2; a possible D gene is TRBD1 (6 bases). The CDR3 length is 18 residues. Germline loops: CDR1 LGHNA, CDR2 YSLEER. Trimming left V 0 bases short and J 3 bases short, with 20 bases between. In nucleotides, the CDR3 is TGCGCCAGCAGCCAAGATCTTGCGACAGGCCTCCTCGACTATGGCTACACCTTC. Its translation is CASSQDLATGLLDYGYTF.

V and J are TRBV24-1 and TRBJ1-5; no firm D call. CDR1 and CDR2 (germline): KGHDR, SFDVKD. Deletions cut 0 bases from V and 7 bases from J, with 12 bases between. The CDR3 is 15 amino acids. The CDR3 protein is CATSDLEGVEQPQHF. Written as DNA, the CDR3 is TGTGCCACCAGTGATTTGGAGGGAGTCGAACAGCCCCAGCATTTT.

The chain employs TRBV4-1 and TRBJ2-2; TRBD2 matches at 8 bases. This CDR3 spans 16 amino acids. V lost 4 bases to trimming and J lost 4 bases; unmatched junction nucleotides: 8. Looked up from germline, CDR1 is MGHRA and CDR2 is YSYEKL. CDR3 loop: CASSPQVSGVTGELFF. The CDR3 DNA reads TGCGCCAGCAGCCCCCAGGTTAGCGGGGTCACCGGGGAGCTGTTTTTT.

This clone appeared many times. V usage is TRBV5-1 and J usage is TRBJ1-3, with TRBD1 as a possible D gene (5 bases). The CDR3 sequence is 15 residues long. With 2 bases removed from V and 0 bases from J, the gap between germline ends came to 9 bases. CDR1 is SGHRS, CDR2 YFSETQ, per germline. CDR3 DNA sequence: TGCGCCAGCAGCTTTGACAGTTACTCTGGAAACACCATATATTTT. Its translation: CASSFDSYSGNTIYF.

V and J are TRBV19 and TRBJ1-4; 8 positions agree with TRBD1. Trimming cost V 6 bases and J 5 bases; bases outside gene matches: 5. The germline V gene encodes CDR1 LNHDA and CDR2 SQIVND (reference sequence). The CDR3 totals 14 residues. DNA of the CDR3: TGTGCCAGTAGCCGTGACAGGGGAAATGAAAAACTGTTTTTT. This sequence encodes CASSRDRGNEKLFF.

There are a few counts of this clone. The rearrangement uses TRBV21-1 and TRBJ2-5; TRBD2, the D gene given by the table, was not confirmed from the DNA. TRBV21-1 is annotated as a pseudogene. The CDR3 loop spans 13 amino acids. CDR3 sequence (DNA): TGTGCCAGCTCTTCGGGGAGAGAAGAGACCCAGTACTTC. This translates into CASSSGREETQYF.

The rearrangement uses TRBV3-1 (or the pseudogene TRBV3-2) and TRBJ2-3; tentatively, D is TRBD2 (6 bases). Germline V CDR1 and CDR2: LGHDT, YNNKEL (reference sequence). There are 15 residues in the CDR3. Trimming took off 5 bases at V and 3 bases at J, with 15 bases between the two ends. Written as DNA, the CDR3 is TGTGCCAGCAGCGGGGGAGGAGGCATGACAGATACGCAGTATTTT. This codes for CASSGGGGMTDTQYF.

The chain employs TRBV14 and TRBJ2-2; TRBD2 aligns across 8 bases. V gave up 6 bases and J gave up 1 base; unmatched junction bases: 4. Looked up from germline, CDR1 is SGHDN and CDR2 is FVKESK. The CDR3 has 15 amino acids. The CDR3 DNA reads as TGTGCCAGCAGGCCTACTAGCGGGAACACCGGGGAGCTGTTTTTT. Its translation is CASRPTSGNTGELFF.

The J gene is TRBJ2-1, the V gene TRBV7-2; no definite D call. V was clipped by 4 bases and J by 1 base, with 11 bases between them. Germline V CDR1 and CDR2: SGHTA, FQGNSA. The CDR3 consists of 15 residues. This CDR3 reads CASSSRLSSYNEQFF. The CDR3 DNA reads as TGTGCCAGCAGCTCGCGCCTGTCTTCCTACAATGAGCAGTTCTTC.

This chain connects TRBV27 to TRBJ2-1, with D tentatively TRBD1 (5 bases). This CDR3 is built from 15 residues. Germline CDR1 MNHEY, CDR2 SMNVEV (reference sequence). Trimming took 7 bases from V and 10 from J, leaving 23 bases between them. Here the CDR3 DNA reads TGTGCCAGCACATCGACAGAGCTTGGACGAATGGAGCAGTTCTTC. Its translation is CASTSTELGRMEQFF.

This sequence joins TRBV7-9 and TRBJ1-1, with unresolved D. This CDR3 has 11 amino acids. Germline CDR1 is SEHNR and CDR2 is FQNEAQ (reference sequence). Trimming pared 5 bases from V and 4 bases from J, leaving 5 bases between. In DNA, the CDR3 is TGTGCCAGCAGCCGCGGCACTGAAGCTTTCTTT. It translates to CASSRGTEAFF.

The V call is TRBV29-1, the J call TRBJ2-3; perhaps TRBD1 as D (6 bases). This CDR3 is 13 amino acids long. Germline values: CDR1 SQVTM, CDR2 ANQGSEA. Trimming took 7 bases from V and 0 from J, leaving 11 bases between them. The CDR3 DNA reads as TGCAGCGCAGGGGCCTCCAGCACAGATACGCAGTATTTT. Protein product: CSAGASSTDTQYF.

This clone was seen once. The CDR3 nucleotides are TGTGCCAGTAGTAGACTAGCGGGGGGTAAGAGAAATGAGCAGTTCTTC. Translated, it gives CASSRLAGGKRNEQFF. The rearrangement uses TRBV19 and TRBJ2-1, with 13 bases fitting TRBD2. The CDR3 covers 16 residues. J lost 7 bases, V lost 4 bases, and 7 bases had no gene match. From germline, CDR1 is LNHDA and CDR2 SQIVND (reference sequence). Full variable domain (rest looked up from reference TRBV19 and TRBJ2-1): DGGITQSPKYLFRKEGQNVTLSCEQNLNHDAMYWYRQDPGQGLRLIYYSQIVNDFQKGDIAEGYSVSREKKESFPLTVTSAQKNPTAFYLCASSRLAGGKRNEQFFGPGTRLTVL.

Here the CDR3 reads CASSVGGRTGDSPLHF. Here the CDR3 DNA reads TGTGCCAGCAGCGTAGGGGGGAGGACAGGGGATTCACCCCTCCACTTT. The V and J genes are TRBV9 and TRBJ1-6; 9 positions match TRBD1. J lost 8 bases, V lost 0 bases, and 6 bases had no gene match. The CDR3 contains 16 residues. The germline CDR1 and CDR2 sequences are SGDLS and YYNGEE. Supplemented by reference TRBV9 and TRBJ1-6, the full variable domain reads DSGVTQTPKHLITATGQRVTLRCSPRSGDLSVYWYQQSLDQGLQFLIQYYNGEERAKGNILERFSAQQFPDLHSELNLSSLELGDSALYFCASSVGGRTGDSPLHFGNGTRLTVT.

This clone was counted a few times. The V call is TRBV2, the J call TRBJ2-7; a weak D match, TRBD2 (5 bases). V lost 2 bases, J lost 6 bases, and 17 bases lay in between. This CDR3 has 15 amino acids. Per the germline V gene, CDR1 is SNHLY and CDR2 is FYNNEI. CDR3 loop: CASSELTADAGEQYF. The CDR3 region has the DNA TGTGCCAGCAGTGAACTTACAGCGGACGCGGGCGAGCAGTACTTC. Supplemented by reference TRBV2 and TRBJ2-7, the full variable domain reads EPEVTQTPSHQVTQMGQEVILRCVPISNHLYFYWYRQILGQKVEFLVSFYNNEISEKSEIFDDQFSVERPDGSNFTLKIRSTKLEDSAMYFCASSELTADAGEQYFGPGTRLTVT.

CDR3 coding DNA: TGTGCCAGCAGCACGACAGGGCTGGAATGGCAGACCCAGTACTTC. This sequence encodes CASSTTGLEWQTQYF. The chain employs TRBV7-8 and TRBJ2-5; TRBD1 agrees at 7 bases. The germline V gene encodes CDR1 SGHVS and CDR2 FQNEAQ. The CDR3 contains 15 residues. The junction had 12 bases not matched to a gene; V was cut back by 5 bases and J by 6 bases.

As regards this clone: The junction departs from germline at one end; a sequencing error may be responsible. CDR3 loop: CASRLETGDTGELFF. The CDR3 nucleotides read TGTGCCAGCAGGTTGGAAACAGGGGACACCGGGGAGCTGTTTTTT. The chain combines TRBV5-4 with TRBJ2-2, with 7 positions matching TRBD1. There are 15 residues in the CDR3. The germline V gene has CDR1 SGHNT and CDR2 YYREEE (reference sequence).

The DNA of the CDR3 is TGTGCCAGCAGTGCAAGGGGAGATAATTCACCCCTCCACTTT. Its translation: CASSARGDNSPLHF. The V and J genes are TRBV2 and TRBJ1-6; perhaps TRBD1 as D (5 bases). V shed 4 bases and J shed 5 bases, with 9 bases lying between them. Germline values: CDR1 SNHLY, CDR2 FYNNEI. The CDR3 runs 14 residues.

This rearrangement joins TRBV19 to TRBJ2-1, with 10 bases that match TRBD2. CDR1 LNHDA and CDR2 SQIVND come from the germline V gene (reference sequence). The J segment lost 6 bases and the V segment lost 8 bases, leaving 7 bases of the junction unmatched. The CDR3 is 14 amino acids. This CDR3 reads CASGLTSGFNEQFF. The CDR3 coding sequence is TGTGCCAGTGGATTGACTAGCGGGTTCAATGAGCAGTTCTTC.

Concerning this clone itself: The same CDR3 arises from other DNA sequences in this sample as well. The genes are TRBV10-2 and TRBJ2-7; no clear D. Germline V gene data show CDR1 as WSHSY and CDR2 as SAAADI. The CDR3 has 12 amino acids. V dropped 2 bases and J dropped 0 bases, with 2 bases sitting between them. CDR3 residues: CASSESSYEQYF. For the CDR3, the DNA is TGCGCCAGCAGTGAGAGCTCCTACGAGCAGTACTTC.